These 2 T cell receptor beta chains came from one sample sequenced in a study of PD-L1 blockade in urothelial cancer. As to time point: pretreatment peripheral blood. Clones were read by immunoSEQ multiplex PCR, and TCRdb kept only the in-frame ones, dropping some. The table shows tens of thousands of clones, with around 88% occurring only once. The sample consisted of PBMCs, taken around atezolizumab (anti-PD-L1) treatment. Source of these receptors: a woman aged 60 to 75 with urothelial cancer.

The V call is TRBV7-7, the J call TRBJ2-5; D ambiguous. The germline gives CDR1 SSHAT, CDR2 FNYEAQ (reference sequence). The length of the CDR3 is 13 residues. Deletions cut 1 base from V and 5 bases from J, with 8 bases between. CDR3 region: CASSLGARETQYF. The CDR3 region has the DNA TGTGCCAGCAGCTTAGGAGCCAGGGAGACCCAGTACTTC.

The chain uses TRBV10-2 and TRBJ2-1; 8 nucleotides agree with TRBD2. The CDR3 extends over 14 amino acids. Germline assignment: CDR1 WSHSY and CDR2 SAAADI. V trimming: 7 bases; J trimming: 6 bases; junction bases outside the gene matches: 8. Here the CDR3 reads CASTLSGSGNEQFF. The CDR3 region has the DNA TGCGCCAGCACCCTCAGCGGGAGTGGCAATGAGCAGTTCTTC.